The 25 T cell receptor beta chains presented below share a single source sample, sequenced in a study of CD8+CD57+ T cells in acquired aplastic anemia. TCR beta VDJ combinations and CDR3 sequences were profiled from genomic DNA. TCRdb itself ran the reads through MiXCR, one entry per CDR3 protein. The sample shows around 180,000 distinct CDR3 sequences, about three fifths of them seen only once. What was sequenced was sorted CD4+, CD8+, or CD8+CD57+ T cells (not recorded which) from PBMCs. These receptors originate from a human donor with severe aplastic anemia or a healthy control (not recorded which).

The chain couples TRBV7-8 to TRBJ2-2; the D gene could be TRBD1 or TRBD2 (5 bases each). V was cut by 2 bases and J by 4 bases, with 8 bases left in between. CDR3 length: 14 amino acids. From germline, CDR1 is SGHVS and CDR2 FQNEAQ. CDR3: CASSLLRGTGELFF. CDR3 coding DNA: TGTGCCAGCAGCTTATTGAGGGGCACCGGGGAGCTGTTTTTT.

V is TRBV10-3 and J is TRBJ1-5; 9 nucleotides agree with TRBD1. Germline V CDR1 and CDR2: ENHRY, SYGVKD. The CDR3 has 16 residues. V was clipped by 2 bases and J by 5 bases; unmatched bases: 7. The CDR3 DNA reads as TGTGCCATCAGTGAGAATACAGGGGGCGTTGATCAGCCCCAGCATTTT. Protein product: CAISENTGGVDQPQHF.

This clonotype showed up many times. The chain couples TRBV6-5 to TRBJ1-1, with 9 bases fitting TRBD1. The junction had 14 bases not matched to a gene; V was cut back by 2 bases and J by 7 bases. In germline, CDR1 is MNHEY, CDR2 SVGAGI. The CDR3 sequence is 17 residues long. The CDR3 protein is CASSYLGQGNGAVEAFF. The CDR3 nucleotides are TGTGCCAGCAGTTACCTGGGACAGGGAAACGGTGCAGTTGAAGCTTTCTTT.

This chain joins TRBV9 and TRBJ2-7; 8 bases fit TRBD2. This CDR3 spans 15 amino acids. V shed 0 bases, J shed 3 bases, and the junction held 5 bases outside the gene matches. CDR1 and CDR2 (germline): SGDLS, YYNGEE. CDR3 DNA sequence: TGTGCCAGCAGCGTAGGAGCGGGGGAAGGCTACGAGCAGTACTTC. Residues: CASSVGAGEGYEQYF.

This clonotype was observed many times. The CDR3 DNA reads as TGTGCCAGCAGCTCCCGGCAGGGGGCGACGGGTCGAGAGACCCAGTACTTC. Translated: CASSSRQGATGRETQYF. The chain links TRBV9 to TRBJ2-5; 8 nucleotides match TRBD1. This CDR3 spans 17 amino acids. Germline-derived CDR1 and CDR2 are SGDLS and YYNGEE. J lost 4 bases, V lost 4 bases, and 15 bases had no gene match.

This clonotype was counted many times. The V call is TRBV6-2 or TRBV6-3, the J call TRBJ2-3, with D tentatively TRBD2 (5 bases). Germline values: CDR1 MNHEY, CDR2 SVGEGT. This CDR3 is built from 16 residues. Trimming pared 2 bases from V and 1 base from J, leaving 13 bases between. CDR3 sequence reads: CASSYDPDGGTDTQYF. In DNA, the CDR3 is TGTGCCAGCAGTTACGACCCGGACGGGGGCACAGATACGCAGTATTTT.

This clonotype came up a few times. This sequence joins TRBV7-6 and TRBJ2-1; no clear D. The V gene lost 3 bases and the J gene lost 7 bases, with 13 bases spanning the gap. Germline CDR1 SGHVS, CDR2 FNYEAQ. There are 14 residues in the CDR3. This CDR3 is CASSFGPTRNEQFF. The CDR3 nucleotides read TGTGCCAGCAGCTTTGGGCCCACGAGGAATGAGCAGTTCTTC.

This clonotype appeared a single time. The chain couples TRBV5-1 to TRBJ2-7, with a weak D call TRBD2 (8 bases). Trimming cost V 4 bases and J 2 bases, with 13 bases left between them. The V gene's germline CDR1 is SGHRS and CDR2 YFSETQ. The CDR3 contains 14 residues. CDR3 in amino acids: CASSTGGGTYEQYF. The CDR3 nucleotides read TGCGCCAGCAGCACGGGAGGGGGCACCTACGAGCAGTACTTC.

This clonotype was seen ten or more times. V gene TRBV3-1 combines with J gene TRBJ1-2; no clear D gene. With 0 bases removed from V and 4 bases from J, the gap between germline ends came to 6 bases. CDR1 is LGHDT and CDR2 is YNNKEL in the germline V gene (reference sequence). The CDR3 is made up of 13 amino acids. This CDR3 reads CASSQDKGYGYTF. As DNA, the CDR3 is TGTGCCAGCAGCCAAGATAAGGGCTATGGCTACACCTTC. Together with reference TRBV3-1 and TRBJ1-2, the CDR3 gives the full variable domain: DTAVSQTPKYLVTQMGNDKSIKCEQNLGHDTMYWYKQDSKKFLKIMFSYNNKELIINETVPNRFSPKSPDKAHLNLHINSLELGDSAVYFCASSQDKGYGYTFGSGTRLTVV.

V is TRBV7-2 and J is TRBJ2-7; TRBD2 aligns across 12 bases. CDR1 SGHTA and CDR2 FQGNSA come from the germline V gene. The CDR3 totals 14 residues. V was pared by 5 bases and J by 7 bases, with 6 bases of the junction left unmatched. The CDR3 sequence is CASSVTSGSGEQYF. The CDR3 coding sequence is TGTGCCAGCAGCGTGACTAGCGGGAGTGGGGAGCAGTACTTC.

This clonotype was seen a single time. This chain links TRBV29-1 with TRBJ2-5, with D tentatively TRBD1 or TRBD2 (5 bases each). The germline CDR1 and CDR2 sequences are SQVTM and ANQGSEA. Between the trimmed V and J ends, which lost 8 bases and 1 base, there was a span of 17 bases. This CDR3 is built from 14 residues. The CDR3 DNA reads TGCAGCACTTCCAGGGTAGGGAGCCAAGAGACCCAGTACTTC. Its translation: CSTSRVGSQETQYF.

The J gene is TRBJ2-3, the V gene TRBV12-3 or TRBV12-4; 7 nucleotides align to TRBD2. This CDR3 comprises 15 residues. Trimming took 9 bases from V and 0 from J; bases not matched to a gene: 9. The CDR3 coding sequence is TGTGCCAGTGGCTCTAGCGGATTTAGCACAGATACGCAGTATTTT. Translation: CASGSSGFSTDTQYF.

This chain connects TRBV6-4 to TRBJ1-1, with a weak D call TRBD1 (5 bases). The V gene's germline CDR1 is MRHNA and CDR2 SNTAGT. The CDR3 runs 13 residues. V lost 9 bases and J 0 bases, leaving 11 bases between the germline ends. The CDR3 spells CASRQSLNTEAFF. In DNA, the CDR3 is TGTGCCAGTCGACAGTCTCTGAACACTGAAGCTTTCTTT.

The chain recombines TRBV7-2 with TRBJ1-2; 9 nucleotides match TRBD1. V lost 4 bases and J lost 7; bases outside the gene matches: 7. The CDR3 loop spans 14 amino acids. CDR1 is SGHTA and CDR2 is FQGNSA in the germline V gene. This chain's CDR3 is CASSSGQGTGGYTF. DNA for the CDR3: TGTGCCAGCAGCTCGGGACAGGGAACTGGTGGCTACACCTTC.

V usage is TRBV6-1 and J usage is TRBJ1-2, with D perhaps TRBD1 (6 bases). This CDR3 contains 14 residues. Trimming shortened V by 5 bases and J by 4 bases, and 14 bases separated the two germline ends. Germline values: CDR1 MNHNS, CDR2 SASEGT. Here the CDR3 DNA reads TGTGCCAGCAGTCCAGGGGTGGGTTCCTATGGCTACACCTTC. Translated, it gives CASSPGVGSYGYTF.

This clonotype appeared once. The chain has TRBV7-9 and TRBJ2-7; tentatively, D is TRBD1 (6 bases). Trimming left V 1 base short and J 7 bases short, with 23 bases between. CDR1 is SEHNR, CDR2 FQNEAQ, per germline (reference sequence). CDR3 length: 17 residues. The chain's CDR3 is CASSLVDSGQSYNEQYF. Here the CDR3 DNA reads TGTGCCAGCAGCTTAGTGGATTCGGGACAATCCTACAATGAGCAGTACTTC.

The rearrangement links TRBV9 to TRBJ2-5; 9 positions agree with TRBD1. There are 19 residues in the CDR3. Per germline, CDR1 SGDLS and CDR2 YYNGEE. J lost 0 bases, V lost 6 bases, and 18 bases had no gene match. The CDR3: CASTRDRVPLCPDQETQYF. The CDR3 DNA follows: TGTGCCAGCACCCGGGACAGGGTTCCCTTGTGTCCTGACCAAGAGACCCAGTACTTC.

The V and J genes are TRBV6-2 or TRBV6-3 and TRBJ1-2; 9 bases fit TRBD1. The length of the CDR3 is 15 residues. Germline V lookup: CDR1 MNHEY, CDR2 SVGEGT. The V gene end was trimmed by 3 bases and the J gene end by 6 bases; junction bases not matched to a gene: 8. This chain's CDR3 is CASSYSIQGADGYTF. The CDR3 DNA follows: TGTGCCAGCAGTTATTCGATACAGGGGGCAGATGGCTACACCTTC.

The chain combines TRBV7-9 with TRBJ2-1; D is unresolved. Trimming cost V 3 bases and J 7 bases, with 4 bases left between them. The CDR3 extends over 11 amino acids. From germline, CDR1 is SEHNR and CDR2 FQNEAQ (reference sequence). The CDR3 DNA sequence: TGTGCCAGCAGCTTCAGGAATGAGCAGTTCTTC. This sequence encodes CASSFRNEQFF. Using reference TRBV7-9 and TRBJ2-1 for the parts outside the CDR3, the full variable domain is DTGVSQNPRHKITKRGQNVTFRCDPISEHNRLYWYRQTLGQGPEFLTYFQNEAQLEKSRLLSDRFSAERPKGSFSTLEIQRTEQGDSAMYLCASSFRNEQFFGPGTRLTVL.

The sample holds many counts of this clonotype. The chain's CDR3 is CASSDQGARGYEQYF. Written as DNA, the CDR3 is TGTGCCAGCAGTGACCAGGGGGCGAGAGGCTACGAGCAGTACTTC. The chain has TRBV6-6 and TRBJ2-7; 8 nucleotides agree with TRBD1. Germline-derived CDR1 and CDR2 are MNHNY and SVGAGI (reference sequence). V lost 5 bases and J lost 3; bases outside the gene matches: 9. The CDR3 totals 15 residues.

On this clonotype: A single base separates this from a much larger clone, so it may be a read error. The chain uses TRBV12-1 and TRBJ2-5; the D call TRBD1 from the table was never checked on the DNA. TRBV12-1 is a documented pseudogene. CDR3 length equals 16 residues. The DNA of the CDR3 is TGTGCCAGCAGCTTTCCACAGGAGGCGGGCGGTGAGACCCAGTACTTC. Its protein is CASSFPQEAGGETQYF.

The rearrangement links TRBV7-2 to TRBJ2-6, with a weak D call TRBD1 (6 bases). V lost 1 base to trimming and J lost 0 bases, with 10 bases between them. The CDR3 totals 17 residues. Per the germline V gene, CDR1 is SGHTA and CDR2 is FQGNSA. The CDR3 protein is CASSLVGTYSGANVLTF. CDR3 nucleotide sequence: TGTGCCAGCAGCTTAGTCGGGACATACTCTGGGGCCAACGTCCTGACTTTC.

This clonotype has at least ten counts. The V call is TRBV24-1, the J call TRBJ2-5; D possibly corresponds to TRBD1 (6 bases). CDR1 and CDR2 from the germline V gene are KGHDR and SFDVKD. Trimming removed 5 bases at V and 3 bases at J, with 24 bases between. CDR3 length: 18 amino acids. Written as DNA, the CDR3 is TGTGCCACCAGTGGTCCAGGGGCCATCCCCCCTGGAGAAGAGACCCAGTACTTC. This encodes CATSGPGAIPPGEETQYF.

The CDR3 region has the DNA TGTGCCAGCAGTCCAGATTCAGGGCAAGAGACCCAGTACTTC. This codes for CASSPDSGQETQYF. The rearrangement uses TRBV12-3 or TRBV12-4 and TRBJ2-5; TRBD1 is a possible D gene (5 bases). The CDR3 is 14 amino acids. The V end was cut by 5 bases, the J end by 2 bases, with 12 bases between.

This clonotype was seen repeatedly, ten times or more. The chain links TRBV28 to TRBJ1-2; maybe TRBD1 (6 bases). From germline, CDR1 is MDHEN and CDR2 SYDVKM. The germline V and J ends were trimmed by 5 bases and 14 bases, with 15 bases remaining between them. The CDR3 is 11 residues long. The CDR3 protein is CASSIGRGKTF. The CDR3 DNA reads as TGTGCCAGCAGTATCGGGAGGGGGAAGACCTTC.